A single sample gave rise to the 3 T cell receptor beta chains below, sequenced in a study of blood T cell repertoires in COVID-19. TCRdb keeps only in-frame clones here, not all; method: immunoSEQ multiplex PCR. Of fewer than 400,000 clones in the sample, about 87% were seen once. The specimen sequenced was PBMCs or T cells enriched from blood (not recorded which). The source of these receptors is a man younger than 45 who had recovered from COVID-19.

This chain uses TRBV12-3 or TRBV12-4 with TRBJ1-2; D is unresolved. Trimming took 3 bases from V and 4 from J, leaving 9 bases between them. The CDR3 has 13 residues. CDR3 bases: TGTGCCAGCAGTTTGTCCAGATTCTATGGCTACACCTTC. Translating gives CASSLSRFYGYTF.

The CDR3 bases are TGTGCCAGCAGCACGACAGGTAGCACAGATACGCAGTATTTT. Residues: CASSTTGSTDTQYF. The chain employs TRBV9 and TRBJ2-3, with a possible D match to TRBD1 (6 bases). The length of the CDR3 is 14 residues. Trimming removed 4 bases from V and 0 bases from J, with 9 bases in between. CDR1 SGDLS and CDR2 YYNGEE come from the germline V gene.

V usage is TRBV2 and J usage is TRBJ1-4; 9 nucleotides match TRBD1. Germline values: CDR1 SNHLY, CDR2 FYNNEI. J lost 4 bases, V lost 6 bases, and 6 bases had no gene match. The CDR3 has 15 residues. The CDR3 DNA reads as TGTGCCAGCAGCCCCCCGGGACAGGGTAATGAAAAACTGTTTTTT. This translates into CASSPPGQGNEKLFF.